This T cell receptor (beta chain) appears in the sequencing data of a study of beta chain features in type 1 diabetes. Sequencing targeted expressed TCRB transcripts, as all isolated RNA had been reverse transcribed. Here immunoSEQ multiplex PCR was the method, and the copy in TCRdb shows in-frame clones only, minus some. The sample shows hundreds of thousands of clones, more than 13% of them seen only once. Of note for this clone: Its specificity is unknown.

Overall study results and limits: When Type 1 diabetes patients were examined, their TCRB CDR3s proved moderately but significantly shorter in all four CD4+ subsets.

Trimming at V came to 6 bases and at J to 14 bases, leaving 10 bases not matched to a gene. The CDR3 spans 15 residues. Germline V gene data show CDR1 as MNHNY and CDR2 as SVGAGI (reference sequence). The material sequenced was naive CD4+ T cells from blood. The clonotype originates from a man between 18 and 29 years old with type 1 diabetes. The chain uses TRBV6-6 and TRBJ2-4, with 16 bases identical to TRBD2. The CDR3 loop reads CASRIPGLAGGPEYF. CDR3 bases: TGTGCCAGCAGAATCCCGGGACTAGCGGGAGGGCCCGAGTACTTC.